This T cell receptor (beta chain) was identified in a study of T-cell memory formation after mild COVID-19. TCRdb reanalysed the 5' RACE reads using MiXCR and keeps one entry per CDR3 protein. The table records 150,000 to 200,000 distinct CDR3 sequences, roughly 10% of them present only once. The CDR3 loop spans 17 amino acids. Germline V gene lookup returns CDR1 MNHEY and CDR2 SVGAGI. Trimming pared 2 bases from V and 2 bases from J, leaving 17 bases between. The receptor comes from a man younger than 35 who had mild COVID-19 (a few samples of this study predate the infection). Cell type and time point are not known. The sequenced sample consisted of PBMCs or a T cell subset sorted from them (not recorded which). The chain is built from TRBV6-5 and TRBJ2-3; possible D gene TRBD2, 6 bases. CDR3 in DNA: TGTGCCAGCAGTTACCTCGCCGGGACGGGACTCACAGATACGCAGTATTTT. Translated: CASSYLAGTGLTDTQYF.